This is a list of T cell receptor beta chains from one sample in a study of beta chain features in type 1 diabetes. TCRdb's copy holds only in-frame clones and misses some; the assay was immunoSEQ multiplex PCR. The table shows roughly 730,000 clones, with 10% to 15% occurring only once. Sample: naive CD4+ T cells from blood. These receptors were obtained from a man between 18 and 35 years old with type 1 diabetes. Each CDR3 is given with its conserved first and last residue. The D gene is left open where the match is weak. Clone size, where shown, is once, few, many, or a class for clones that have expanded.

CDR3 length | clone size | J gene | D gene | V gene | CDR3 protein | CDR3 DNA
16 | - | TRBJ2-3 | TRBD2 | TRBV5-4 | CASSLKLAGDTDTQYF | TGTGCCAGCAGCTTAAAACTAGCGGGGGACACAGATACGCAGTATTTT
14 | - | TRBJ1-4 | - | TRBV19 | CASGSRATNEKLFF | TGTGCCAGTGGAAGCAGGGCAACTAATGAAAAACTGTTTTTT
12 | - | TRBJ1-2 | - | TRBV7-9 | CAIAPANYGYTF | TGTGCCATTGCGCCAGCTAACTATGGCTACACCTTC
17 | - | TRBJ2-7 | TRBD1 | TRBV18 | CASSPLSPGTASYEQYF | TGTGCCAGCTCACCACTTTCCCCCGGGACAGCTTCCTACGAGCAGTACTTC
16 | few | TRBJ1-5 | - | TRBV30 | CAWSVMAGLGNQPQHF | TGTGCCTGGAGTGTAATGGCAGGGTTGGGCAATCAGCCCCAGCATTTT
13 | - | TRBJ1-5 | - | TRBV30 | CAWSFGDNQPQHF | TGTGCCTGGAGTTTCGGGGACAATCAGCCCCAGCATTTT
16 | - | TRBJ2-3 | TRBD1 | TRBV5-1 | CASSPARDRVTDTQYF | TGCGCCAGCAGCCCGGCTCGGGACAGGGTGACAGATACGCAGTATTTT
15 | - | TRBJ2-3 | - | TRBV10-3 | CAIELGTGGTDTQYF | TGTGCCATCGAATTGGGTACAGGAGGCACAGATACGCAGTATTTT
15 | - | TRBJ2-7 | TRBD2 | TRBV29-1 | CSAMTGTSGTYEQYF | TGCAGCGCCATGACCGGGACTAGCGGAACCTACGAGCAGTACTTC
16 | few | TRBJ2-2 | - | TRBV28 | CASIAGGTGDTGELFF | TGTGCCAGCATCGCGGGAGGGACAGGGGACACCGGGGAGCTGTTTTTT
14 | - | TRBJ2-3 | TRBD1 | TRBV18 | CASSQRDSSDTQYF | TGTGCCAGCTCACAAAGGGACAGTTCAGATACGCAGTATTTT
10 | - | TRBJ2-5 | - | TRBV27 | CASSQETQYF | TGTGCCAGCAGCCAAGAGACCCAGTACTTC
14 | - | TRBJ2-5 | TRBD2 | TRBV7-9 | CASSRSGGAETQYF | TGTGCCAGCAGTCGTAGCGGGGGGGCGGAGACCCAGTACTTC
13 | - | TRBJ1-2 | - | TRBV7-3 | CASSLGQGRGYTF | TGTGCCAGCAGCTTAGGCCAGGGTCGCGGCTACACCTTC
14 | few | TRBJ1-4 | - | TRBV6-6 | CASSFRGANEKLFF | TGTGCCAGCAGTTTTCGGGGGGCGAATGAAAAACTGTTTTTT
17 | once | TRBJ2-5 | TRBD2 | TRBV5-1 | CASSAGLAGPPRETQYF | TGCGCCAGCAGCGCCGGACTAGCGGGACCCCCAAGGGAGACCCAGTACTTC
13 | few | TRBJ2-7 | - | TRBV7-9 | CASSFDSLYEQYF | TGTGCCAGCAGCTTCGACAGCCTCTACGAGCAGTACTTC
13 | - | TRBJ2-1 | - | TRBV5-1 | CASSLGQDNEQFF | TGCGCCAGCAGCTTGGGACAGGACAATGAGCAGTTCTTC
11 | few | TRBJ2-5 | - | TRBV27 | CATVTRDAQYF | TGTGCCACCGTAACCCGGGATGCCCAGTACTTC
15 | few | TRBJ2-7 | - | TRBV7-9 | CASSLGQDVTYEQYF | TGTGCCAGCAGCTTAGGACAGGACGTAACCTACGAGCAGTACTTC
14 | few | TRBJ2-1 | - | TRBV7-2 | CASSSGLTVNEQFF | TGTGCCAGCAGCTCTGGATTAACGGTCAATGAGCAGTTCTTC
17 | - | TRBJ2-7 | TRBD1 | TRBV7-6 | CASSLALGTGMGYEQYF | TGTGCCAGCAGCTTAGCGCTAGGGACAGGGATGGGGTACGAGCAGTACTTC
13 | - | TRBJ1-2 | TRBD1 | TRBV5-1 | CASSATGDYGYTF | TGCGCCAGCAGCGCTACAGGGGACTATGGCTACACCTTC
14 | few | TRBJ1-5 | - | TRBV30 | CAWSVGGGNQPQHF | TGTGCCTGGAGTGTGGGTGGAGGCAATCAGCCCCAGCATTTT
14 | - | TRBJ1-2 | TRBD1 | TRBV6-5 | CASSYSDRANGYTF | TGTGCCAGCAGTTACTCGGACAGGGCAAATGGCTACACCTTC
12 | - | TRBJ1-2 | - | TRBV7-2 | CASSLGWGGYTF | TGTGCCAGCAGCTTAGGGTGGGGAGGCTACACCTTC
13 | - | TRBJ2-5 | - | TRBV6-1 | CAIVFGGGETQYF | TGTGCCATTGTATTTGGGGGAGGAGAGACCCAGTACTTC
14 | - | TRBJ1-2 | - | TRBV7-2 | CASSFLDEGDGYTF | TGTGCCAGCAGCTTTTTGGACGAAGGAGATGGCTACACCTTC
14 | - | TRBJ2-5 | - | TRBV11-3 | CASSSRDNRETQYF | TGTGCCAGCAGCTCTCGGGACAATCGAGAGACCCAGTACTTC
14 | - | TRBJ1-2 | TRBD1 | TRBV7-2 | CASSLWDSNYGYTF | TGTGCCAGCAGCCTATGGGACAGCAACTATGGCTACACCTTC
10 | - | TRBJ2-1 | - | TRBV10-2 | CASSDNEQFF | TGCGCCAGCAGTGACAATGAGCAGTTCTTC
13 | few | TRBJ2-1 | - | TRBV25-1 | CASSEYRDNEQFF | TGTGCCAGCAGTGAATATCGGGACAATGAGCAGTTCTTC
13 | few | TRBJ2-2 | - | TRBV14 | CASSQDSFGELFF | TGTGCCAGCAGCCAAGACAGCTTCGGGGAGCTGTTTTTT
16 | few | TRBJ1-5 | TRBD1 | TRBV19 | CASTPRAGGVHQPQHF | TGTGCCAGTACTCCTCGGGCAGGGGGCGTACATCAGCCCCAGCATTTT
12 | - | TRBJ2-7 | - | TRBV6-6 | CATSPSSYEQYF | TGTGCCACCTCCCCGAGCTCCTACGAGCAGTACTTC
14 | - | TRBJ1-1 | - | TRBV5-1 | CASSADTLNTEAFF | TGCGCCAGCAGCGCCGACACCTTGAACACTGAAGCTTTCTTT
13 | - | TRBJ1-1 | - | TRBV7-9 | CASSLEQGTEAFF | TGTGCCAGCAGCTTAGAACAGGGAACTGAAGCTTTCTTT
16 | few | TRBJ2-3 | - | TRBV28 | CASSPVDSSSTDTQYF | TGTGCCAGCAGTCCCGTAGATAGCTCGAGCACAGATACGCAGTATTTT
16 | - | TRBJ2-3 | - | TRBV6-4 | CASRAGIGGDTDTQYF | TGTGCCAGCAGGGCAGGAATAGGAGGGGACACAGATACGCAGTATTTT
15 | few | TRBJ2-7 | TRBD1 | TRBV4-2 | CASSQGGQATYEQYF | TGTGCCAGCAGCCAAGGGGGACAGGCGACCTACGAGCAGTACTTC
14 | few | TRBJ2-7 | - | TRBV5-1 | CASSLVTGRYEQYF | TGCGCCAGCAGCTTGGTCACAGGGCGCTACGAGCAGTACTTC
15 | - | TRBJ2-2 | - | TRBV7-6 | CASSLVPETTGELFF | TGTGCCAGCAGCTTAGTTCCAGAAACCACCGGGGAGCTGTTTTTT
13 | - | TRBJ1-6 | - | TRBV4-2 | CASSQDPPAPLHF | TGTGCCAGCAGCCAGGACCCCCCAGCCCCCCTCCACTTT
15 | - | TRBJ2-1 | TRBD1 | TRBV19 | CASTRRTGNNNEQFF | TGTGCCAGTACGAGGAGGACAGGGAACAACAATGAGCAGTTCTTC
14 | few | TRBJ2-1 | TRBD2 | TRBV6-6 | CAGFSGGPYNEQFF | TGTGCCGGATTTAGCGGGGGGCCCTACAATGAGCAGTTCTTC
14 | few | TRBJ2-3 | - | TRBV29-1 | CSVVGGGPPDTQYF | TGCAGCGTTGTAGGCGGGGGCCCCCCCGATACGCAGTATTTT
13 | - | TRBJ1-5 | - | TRBV28 | CASSFGNNQPQHF | TGTGCCAGCAGTTTCGGTAACAATCAGCCCCAGCATTTT
13 | few | TRBJ1-2 | - | TRBV5-4 | CASRQDINYGYTF | TGTGCCAGCAGACAGGACATTAACTATGGCTACACCTTC
11 | - | TRBJ1-2 | - | TRBV6-1 | CATDRAYGYTF | TGTGCCACCGACCGGGCCTATGGCTACACCTTC
13 | - | TRBJ2-3 | - | TRBV2 | CAGQPDGTDTQYF | TGTGCCGGACAACCGGACGGCACAGATACGCAGTATTTT